This TCR beta chain was sequenced for a study of CXCR3-negative and CXCR3-positive naive CD8 T cells. Study conclusions and caveats: Naive cells with CXCR3 showed TRB CDR3s that were more hydrophobic than those in CXCR3-negative naive cells.

CDR1 is MDHEN and CDR2 is SYDVKM in the germline V gene. The CDR3 is made up of 13 amino acids. A CD45RO-CCR7+CD27+CD95- phenotype identified naive CD8+ T cells. A remark on this clonotype: Its antigen is unknown.

Each TRB cDNA library was prepared by 5' RACE (with UMI labels). Using the 5' RACE reads, TCRdb records one entry per CDR3 protein without DNA. Its listing shows tens of thousands of distinct CDR3 sequences. This sequence joins TRBV28 and TRBJ2-7; the TRBD1 assignment by TCRdb is unverifiable without DNA. The specimen was naive CXCR3+ CD8+ T cells from blood. Subset of the sample: CD45RO-CCR7+CD27+CD95- naive CD8+ T cells expressing CXCR3 (TNR3+). The TCR sequence derives from a human donor in good health. Some clones in this sample may be carry-over from other donors' samples. This chain's CDR3 is CATHPLDNYEQYF.